This T cell receptor beta chain was retrieved from a study of response to subunit inactivated influenza vaccine. TCRdb used MiXCR to reprocess the RT-PCR reads, holding one entry per CDR3 protein. This table has 800,000 to 1,000,000 distinct CDR3 sequences, 21% appearing once. Trimming removed 1 base at V and 5 bases at J, with 5 bases between. The CDR3 covers 12 residues. Germline assignment: CDR1 LGHDT and CDR2 YNNKEL (reference sequence). To note about this clonotype: Its target is unknown.

Findings and caveats of the study: Authors suggested that a seasonal influenza vaccination recruits few new T cells each time.

The source was PBMCs from blood, collected around 5 days after vaccination. This TCR was sampled from a man aged 45-65 years who received an inactivated influenza vaccine. This chain joins TRBV3-1 and TRBJ1-1; D is ambiguous. The CDR3 here is CASSQGLTEAFF. CDR3 nucleotide sequence: TGTGCCAGCAGCCAAGGGCTGACTGAAGCTTTCTTT.